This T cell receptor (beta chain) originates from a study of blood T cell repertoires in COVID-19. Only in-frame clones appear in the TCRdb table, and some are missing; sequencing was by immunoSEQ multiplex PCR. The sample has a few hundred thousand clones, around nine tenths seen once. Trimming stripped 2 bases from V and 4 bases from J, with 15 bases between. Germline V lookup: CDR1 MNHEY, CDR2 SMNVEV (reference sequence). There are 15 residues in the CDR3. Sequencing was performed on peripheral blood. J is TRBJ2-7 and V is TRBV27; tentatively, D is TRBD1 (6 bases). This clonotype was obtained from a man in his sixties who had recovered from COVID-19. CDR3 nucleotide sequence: TGTGCCAGCAGTTTAACAGGGCTGGCCATTTACGAGCAGTACTTC. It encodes CASSLTGLAIYEQYF.